The T cell receptor beta chain under discussion was sequenced for a study of T cell responses to AZD1222 COVID-19 vaccine. Study-wide results and caveats: Repertoire sampling was restricted to post-peak T cell response timepoints. Researchers report vaccine-associated CD4 TCRs spanning spike, with dominance at 160-218 and 743-854.

Comment on this clone: The target antigen is unknown.

Only in-frame clones appear in the TCRdb table, and some are missing; sequencing was by immunoSEQ multiplex PCR. The sample holds some 170,000 clones, around nine tenths seen once. Looked up from germline, CDR1 is MDHEN and CDR2 is SYDVKM. CDR3 length equals 17 residues. V gave up 2 bases and J gave up 4 bases, with 18 bases separating them. This specimen consisted of peripheral blood, obtained on day 0 of AZD1222 vaccination. This clonotype originated in an adult in good health. V is TRBV28 and J is TRBJ1-3, with D maybe TRBD1 (6 bases). DNA for the CDR3: TGTGCCAGCAGTTTAACGCTCGGGGGGGCCGGAGGAAACACCATATATTTT. This codes for CASSLTLGGAGGNTIYF.